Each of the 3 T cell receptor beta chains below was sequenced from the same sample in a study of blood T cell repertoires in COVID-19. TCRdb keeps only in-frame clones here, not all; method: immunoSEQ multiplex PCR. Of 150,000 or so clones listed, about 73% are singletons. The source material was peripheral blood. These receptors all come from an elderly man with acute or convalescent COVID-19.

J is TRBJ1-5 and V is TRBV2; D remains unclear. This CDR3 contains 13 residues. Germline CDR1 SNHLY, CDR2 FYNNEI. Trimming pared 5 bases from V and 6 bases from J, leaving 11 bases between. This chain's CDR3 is CASSWTTGQPQHF. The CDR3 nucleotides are TGTGCCAGCAGTTGGACTACCGGTCAGCCCCAGCATTTT.

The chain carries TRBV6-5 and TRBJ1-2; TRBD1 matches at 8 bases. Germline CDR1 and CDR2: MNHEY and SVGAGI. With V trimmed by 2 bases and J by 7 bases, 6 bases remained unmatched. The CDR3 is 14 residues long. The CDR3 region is CASSYLQGAGGYTF. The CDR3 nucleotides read TGTGCCAGCAGTTACCTTCAGGGGGCGGGTGGCTACACCTTC.

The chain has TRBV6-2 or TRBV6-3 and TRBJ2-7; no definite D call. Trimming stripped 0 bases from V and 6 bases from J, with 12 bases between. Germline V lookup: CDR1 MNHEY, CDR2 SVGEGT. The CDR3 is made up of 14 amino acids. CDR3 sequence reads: CASSYSPGTREQYF. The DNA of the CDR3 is TGTGCCAGCAGTTACTCTCCTGGCACCCGCGAGCAGTACTTC.